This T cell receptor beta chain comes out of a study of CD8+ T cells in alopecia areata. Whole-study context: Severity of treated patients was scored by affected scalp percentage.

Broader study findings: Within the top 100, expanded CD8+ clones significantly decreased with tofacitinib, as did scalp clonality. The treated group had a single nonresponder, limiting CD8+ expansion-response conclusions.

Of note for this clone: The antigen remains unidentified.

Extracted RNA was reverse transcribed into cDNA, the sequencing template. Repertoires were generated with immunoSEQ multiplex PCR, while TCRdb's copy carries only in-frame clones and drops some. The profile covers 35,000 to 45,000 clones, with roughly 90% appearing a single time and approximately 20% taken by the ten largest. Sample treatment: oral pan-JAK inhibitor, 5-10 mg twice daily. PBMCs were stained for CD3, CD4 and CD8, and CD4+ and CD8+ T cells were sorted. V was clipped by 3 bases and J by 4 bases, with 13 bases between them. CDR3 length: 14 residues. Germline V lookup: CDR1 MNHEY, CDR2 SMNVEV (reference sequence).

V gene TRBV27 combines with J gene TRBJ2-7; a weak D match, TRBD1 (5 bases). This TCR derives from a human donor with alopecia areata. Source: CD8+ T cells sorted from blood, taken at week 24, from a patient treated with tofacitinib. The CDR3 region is CASSFLDSFYEQYF. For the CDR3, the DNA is TGTGCCAGCAGTTTCCTCGACAGTTTTTACGAGCAGTACTTC.